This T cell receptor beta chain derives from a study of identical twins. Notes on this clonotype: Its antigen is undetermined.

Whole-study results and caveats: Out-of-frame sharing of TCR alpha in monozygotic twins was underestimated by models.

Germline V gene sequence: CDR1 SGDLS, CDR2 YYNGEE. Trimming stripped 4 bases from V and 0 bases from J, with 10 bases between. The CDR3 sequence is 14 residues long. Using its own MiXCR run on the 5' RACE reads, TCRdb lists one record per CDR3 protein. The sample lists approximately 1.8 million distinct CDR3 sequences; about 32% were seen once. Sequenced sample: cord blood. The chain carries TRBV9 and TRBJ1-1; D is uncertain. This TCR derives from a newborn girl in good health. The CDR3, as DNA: TGTGCCAGCAGCCCCCGACTAATGAACACTGAAGCTTTCTTT. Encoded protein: CASSPRLMNTEAFF.